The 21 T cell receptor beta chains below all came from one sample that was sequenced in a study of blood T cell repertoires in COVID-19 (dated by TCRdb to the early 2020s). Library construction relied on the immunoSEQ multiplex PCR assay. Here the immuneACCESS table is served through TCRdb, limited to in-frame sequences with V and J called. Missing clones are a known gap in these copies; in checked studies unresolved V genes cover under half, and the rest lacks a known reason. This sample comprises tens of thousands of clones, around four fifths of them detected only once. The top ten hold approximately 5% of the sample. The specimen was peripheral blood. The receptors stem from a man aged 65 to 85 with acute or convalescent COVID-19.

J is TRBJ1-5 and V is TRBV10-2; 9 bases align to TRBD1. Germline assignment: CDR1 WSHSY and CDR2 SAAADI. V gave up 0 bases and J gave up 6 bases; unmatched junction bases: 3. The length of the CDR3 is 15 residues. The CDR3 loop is CASSESTGGIQPQHF. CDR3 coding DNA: TGCGCCAGCAGTGAGTCGACAGGGGGTATTCAGCCCCAGCATTTT.

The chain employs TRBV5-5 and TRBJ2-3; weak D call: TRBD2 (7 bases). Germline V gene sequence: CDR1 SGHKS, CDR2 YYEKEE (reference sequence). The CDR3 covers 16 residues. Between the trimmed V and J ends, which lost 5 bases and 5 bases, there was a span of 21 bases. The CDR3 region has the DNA TGTGCCAGCAGACCCGGGGGGCCGGGACGCCTAGATACGCAGTATTTT. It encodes CASRPGGPGRLDTQYF. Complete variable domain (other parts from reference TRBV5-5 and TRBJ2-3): DAGVTQSPTHLIKTRGQQVTLRCSPISGHKSVSWYQQVLGQGPQFIFQYYEKEERGRGNFPDRFSARQFPNYSSELNVNALLLGDSALYLCASRPGGPGRLDTQYFGPGTRLTVL.

The CDR3 loop reads CASSPTGSGTEAFF. The CDR3 nucleotides are TGTGCCAGCTCACCAACGGGGTCGGGTACTGAAGCTTTCTTT. This rearrangement joins TRBV18 to TRBJ1-1, with no clear D. The CDR3 is 14 amino acids. Germline CDR1 KGHSH, CDR2 LQKENI. Trimming took off 2 bases at V and 5 bases at J, with 12 bases between the two ends.

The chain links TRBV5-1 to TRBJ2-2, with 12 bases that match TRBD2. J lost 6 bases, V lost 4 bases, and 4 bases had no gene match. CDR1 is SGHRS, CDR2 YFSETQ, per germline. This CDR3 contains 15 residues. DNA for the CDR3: TGCGCCAGCAGCCCTAGCGGGGGGGCCCCCGGGGAGCTGTTTTTT. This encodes CASSPSGGAPGELFF.

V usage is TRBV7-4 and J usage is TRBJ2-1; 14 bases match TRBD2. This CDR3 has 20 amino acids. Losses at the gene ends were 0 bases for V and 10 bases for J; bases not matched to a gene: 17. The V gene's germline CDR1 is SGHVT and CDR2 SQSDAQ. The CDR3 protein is CASSLAKPTAGTSGGGEQFF. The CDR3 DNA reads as TGTGCCAGCAGCTTAGCAAAACCTACGGCTGGGACTAGCGGGGGTGGGGAGCAGTTCTTC.

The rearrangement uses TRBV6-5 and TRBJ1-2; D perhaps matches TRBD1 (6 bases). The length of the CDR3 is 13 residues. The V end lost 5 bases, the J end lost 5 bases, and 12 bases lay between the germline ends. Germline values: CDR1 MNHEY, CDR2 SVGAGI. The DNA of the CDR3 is TGTGCCAGCAGTCCACAGGGAAGTTATGGCTACACCTTC. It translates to CASSPQGSYGYTF.

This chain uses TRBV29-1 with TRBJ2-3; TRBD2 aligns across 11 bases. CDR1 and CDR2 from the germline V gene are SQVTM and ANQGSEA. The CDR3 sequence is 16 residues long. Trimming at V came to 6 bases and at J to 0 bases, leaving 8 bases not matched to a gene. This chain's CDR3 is CSVRGLAEVSTDTQYF. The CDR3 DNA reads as TGCAGCGTCCGGGGACTAGCGGAGGTTAGCACAGATACGCAGTATTTT.

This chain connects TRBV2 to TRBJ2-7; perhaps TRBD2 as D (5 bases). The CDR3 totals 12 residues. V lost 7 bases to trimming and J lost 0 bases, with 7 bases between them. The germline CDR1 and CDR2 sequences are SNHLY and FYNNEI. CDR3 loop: CASTGDSYEQYF. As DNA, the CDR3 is TGTGCCAGCACCGGGGACTCCTACGAGCAGTACTTC.

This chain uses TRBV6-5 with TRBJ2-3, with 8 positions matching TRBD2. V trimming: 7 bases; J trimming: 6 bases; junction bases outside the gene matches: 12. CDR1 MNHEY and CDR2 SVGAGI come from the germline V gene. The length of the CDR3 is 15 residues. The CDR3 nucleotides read TGTGCCAGCACCCCCCTCGGGACTAGACGTGATACGCAGTATTTT. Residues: CASTPLGTRRDTQYF.

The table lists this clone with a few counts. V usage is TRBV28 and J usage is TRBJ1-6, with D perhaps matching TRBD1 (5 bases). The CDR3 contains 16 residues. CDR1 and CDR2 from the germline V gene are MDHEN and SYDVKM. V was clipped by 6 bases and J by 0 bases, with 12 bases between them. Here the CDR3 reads CASSDGGSSYNSPLHF. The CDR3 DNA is TGTGCCAGCAGCGACGGGGGGAGCTCCTATAATTCACCCCTCCACTTT.

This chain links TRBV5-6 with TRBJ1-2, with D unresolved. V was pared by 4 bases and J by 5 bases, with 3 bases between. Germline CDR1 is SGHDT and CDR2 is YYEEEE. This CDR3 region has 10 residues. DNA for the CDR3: TGTGCCAGCAGCCCTTATGGCTACACCTTC. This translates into CASSPYGYTF.

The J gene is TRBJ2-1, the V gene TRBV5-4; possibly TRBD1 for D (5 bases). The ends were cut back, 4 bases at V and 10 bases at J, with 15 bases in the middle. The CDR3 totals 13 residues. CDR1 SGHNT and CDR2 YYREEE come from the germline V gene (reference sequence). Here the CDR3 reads CASSQADSQEQFF. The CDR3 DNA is TGTGCCAGCAGCCAAGCTGACAGTCAAGAGCAGTTCTTC.

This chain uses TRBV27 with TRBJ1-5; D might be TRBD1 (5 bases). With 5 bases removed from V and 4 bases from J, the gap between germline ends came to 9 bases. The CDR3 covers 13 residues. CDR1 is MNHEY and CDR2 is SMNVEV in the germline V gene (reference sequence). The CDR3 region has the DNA TGTGCCAGCAGTAATACAGGTAATCAGCCCCAGCATTTT. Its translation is CASSNTGNQPQHF.

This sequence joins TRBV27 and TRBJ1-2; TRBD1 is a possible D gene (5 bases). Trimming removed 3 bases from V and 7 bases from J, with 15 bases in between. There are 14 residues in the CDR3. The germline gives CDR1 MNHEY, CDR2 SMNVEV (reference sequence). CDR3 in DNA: TGTGCCAGCAGTTTCTTGTCGGGAGGGGCTGGCTACACCTTC. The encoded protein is CASSFLSGGAGYTF.

CDR3 loop: CASSLRGGEQFF. DNA of the CDR3: TGCGCCAGCAGCTTGAGGGGTGGTGAGCAGTTCTTC. The V gene is TRBV5-1, the J gene TRBJ2-1; perhaps TRBD1 as D (5 bases). The ends were cut back, 1 base at V and 9 bases at J, with 8 bases in the middle. Germline assignment: CDR1 SGHRS and CDR2 YFSETQ. The CDR3 sequence is 12 residues long. Based on the CDR3 plus reference TRBV5-1 and TRBJ2-1, the full variable domain is KAGVTQTPRYLIKTRGQQVTLSCSPISGHRSVSWYQQTPGQGLQFLFEYFSETQRNKGNFPGRFSGRQFSNSRSEMNVSTLELGDSALYLCASSLRGGEQFFGPGTRLTVL.

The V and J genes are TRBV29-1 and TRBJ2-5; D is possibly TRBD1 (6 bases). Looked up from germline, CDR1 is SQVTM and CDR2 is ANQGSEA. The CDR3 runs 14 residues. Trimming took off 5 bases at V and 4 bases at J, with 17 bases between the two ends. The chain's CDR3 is CSVRGRGGGETQYF. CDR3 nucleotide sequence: TGCAGCGTTCGGGGCAGGGGTGGGGGAGAGACCCAGTACTTC.

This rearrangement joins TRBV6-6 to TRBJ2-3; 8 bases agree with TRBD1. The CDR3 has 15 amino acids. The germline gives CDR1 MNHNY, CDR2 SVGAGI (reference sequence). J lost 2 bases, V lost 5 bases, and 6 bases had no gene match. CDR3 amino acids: CASSGPGQDTDTQYF. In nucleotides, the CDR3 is TGTGCCAGCAGTGGACCGGGACAGGACACAGATACGCAGTATTTT.

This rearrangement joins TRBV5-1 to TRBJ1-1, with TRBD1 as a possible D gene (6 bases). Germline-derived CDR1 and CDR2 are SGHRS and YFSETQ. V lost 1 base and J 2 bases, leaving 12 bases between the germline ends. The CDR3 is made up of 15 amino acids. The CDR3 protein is CASSLSAGGNTEAFF. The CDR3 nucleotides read TGCGCCAGCAGCTTGTCCGCGGGGGGCAACACTGAAGCTTTCTTT.

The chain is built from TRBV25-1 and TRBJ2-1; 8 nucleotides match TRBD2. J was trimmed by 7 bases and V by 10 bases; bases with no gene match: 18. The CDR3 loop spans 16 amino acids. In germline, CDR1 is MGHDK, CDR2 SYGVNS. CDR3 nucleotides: TGTGCCACCCTAACCTCGCCGGGGGGGGTGGGTAATGAGCAGTTCTTC. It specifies CATLTSPGGVGNEQFF.

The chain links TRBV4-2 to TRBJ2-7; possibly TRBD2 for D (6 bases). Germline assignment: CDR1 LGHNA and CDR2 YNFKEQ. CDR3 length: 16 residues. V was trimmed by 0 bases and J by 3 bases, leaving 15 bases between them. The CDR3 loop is CASSQDPAGSNYEQYF. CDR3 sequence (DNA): TGTGCCAGCAGCCAAGATCCGGCGGGGTCGAACTACGAGCAGTACTTC.

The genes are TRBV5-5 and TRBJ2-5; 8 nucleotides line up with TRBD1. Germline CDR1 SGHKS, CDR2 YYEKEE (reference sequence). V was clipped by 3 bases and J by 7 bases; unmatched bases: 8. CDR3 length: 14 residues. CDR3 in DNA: TGTGCCAGCAGCTCGACAGGGGAAGGGGTGACCCAGTACTTC. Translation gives CASSSTGEGVTQYF.